What follows are 5 T cell receptor beta chains derived from one specimen sequenced in a study of CD8 T cells in ankylosing spondylitis. Using its own MiXCR run on the 5' RACE reads, TCRdb lists one record per CDR3 protein. The sample shows over 600,000 distinct CDR3 sequences, 15% to 20% of them seen only once. For these receptors, no antigen is known. Whole-study findings and limits: Characteristic of ankylosing spondylitis blood, it appeared, was a TCR beta motif comprising about eight highly homologous variants.

The sequenced sample was blood, either unsorted or a sorted T cell fraction (not recorded which). The receptors here all came from a male donor with ankylosing spondylitis.

The chain links TRBV2 to TRBJ1-1; D call uncertain. CDR3 length equals 11 residues. Deletions cut 10 bases from V and 5 bases from J, with 11 bases between. Germline V CDR1 and CDR2: SNHLY, FYNNEI. The DNA of the CDR3 is TGTGCCACCTTGCTGGGGACTGAAGCTTTCTTT. It is translated as CATLLGTEAFF.

V gene TRBV6-2 or TRBV6-3 combines with J gene TRBJ2-1; D might be TRBD1 (5 bases). The germline V gene encodes CDR1 MNHEY and CDR2 SVGEGT. The CDR3 totals 11 residues. Trimming left V 7 bases short and J 7 bases short, with 8 bases between. The CDR3 loop reads CASTGWNEQFF. The CDR3 DNA reads TGTGCCAGCACAGGGTGGAATGAGCAGTTCTTC.

The CDR3, as DNA: TGCGCCAGCAGCTTGGATGGTCCCACGGACGAGCAGTACTTC. Amino acid sequence: CASSLDGPTDEQYF. The chain links TRBV5-1 to TRBJ2-7; D is undetermined. Trimming stripped 0 bases from V and 5 bases from J, with 12 bases between. CDR1 and CDR2 (germline): SGHRS, YFSETQ. This CDR3 has 14 amino acids. The full variable domain, its missing parts supplied by reference TRBV5-1 and TRBJ2-7, is KAGVTQTPRYLIKTRGQQVTLSCSPISGHRSVSWYQQTPGQGLQFLFEYFSETQRNKGNFPGRFSGRQFSNSRSEMNVSTLELGDSALYLCASSLDGPTDEQYFGPGTRLTVT.

A few counts support this clonotype. The chain has TRBV5-1 and TRBJ2-3; 7 bases match TRBD2. Germline V gene sequence: CDR1 SGHRS, CDR2 YFSETQ. The CDR3 covers 15 residues. The ends lost 4 bases at V and 0 bases at J; junction bases unmatched: 5. In nucleotides, the CDR3 is TGCGCCAGCAGCGGTACTAGCGATAGCACAGATACGCAGTATTTT. This translates into CASSGTSDSTDTQYF.

This clonotype was counted many times. The V gene is TRBV3-1, the J gene TRBJ2-1; TRBD2 agrees at 12 bases. Germline V CDR1 and CDR2: LGHDT, YNNKEL (reference sequence). The CDR3 consists of 15 residues. J gave up 5 bases and V 4 bases, and 3 bases lay outside the gene matches. This CDR3 reads CASSRRLAGDNEQFF. DNA for the CDR3: TGTGCCAGCAGCCGACGACTAGCGGGGGACAATGAGCAGTTCTTC.